This T cell receptor beta chain was sequenced for a study of T cell changes during pregnancy in multiple sclerosis. Produced via immunoSEQ multiplex PCR; TCRdb's table is partial and in-frame only. The data contain about 59,000 clones, roughly 95% of them seen just once; the ten biggest clones take up about 0.33%. The origin of this receptor is a female donor with multiple sclerosis, enrolled in a pregnancy study. Sequencing was performed on CD4+ T cells from peripheral blood mononuclear cells, taken before pregnancy.

DNA for the CDR3: TGCACCAGCAGCCAAAGGGACAGCTCATTCGAGCAGTACTTC. It is translated as CTSSQRDSSFEQYF. This chain joins TRBV1 and TRBJ2-7; whether TRBD1, the table's D call, matches the DNA was not checked. TRBV1 is given as a pseudogene. The length of the CDR3 is 14 residues.